This T cell receptor beta chain was retrieved from a study of shared clonotypes between healthy human individuals. TCRdb's copy holds only in-frame clones and misses some; the assay was immunoSEQ multiplex PCR. The sample has around 580,000 clones, 95% to 98% seen once. CDR3 length equals 15 residues. V lost 6 bases to trimming and J lost 4 bases; unmatched junction nucleotides: 9. In germline, CDR1 is MNHEY, CDR2 SMNVEV (reference sequence). Naive CD8 cells were CD45RO-negative, positively selected for CCR7, excluding terminally differentiated effector memory CD45RA+ cells. The receptor was derived from a man aged 25-40 years in good health. Sequencing input: naive CD8+ T cells sorted from blood. This chain connects TRBV27 to TRBJ2-5; 9 positions match TRBD1. The CDR3 sequence is CASSLQGAPGETQYF. CDR3 coding DNA: TGTGCCAGCAGCCTACAGGGGGCGCCGGGAGAGACCCAGTACTTC.